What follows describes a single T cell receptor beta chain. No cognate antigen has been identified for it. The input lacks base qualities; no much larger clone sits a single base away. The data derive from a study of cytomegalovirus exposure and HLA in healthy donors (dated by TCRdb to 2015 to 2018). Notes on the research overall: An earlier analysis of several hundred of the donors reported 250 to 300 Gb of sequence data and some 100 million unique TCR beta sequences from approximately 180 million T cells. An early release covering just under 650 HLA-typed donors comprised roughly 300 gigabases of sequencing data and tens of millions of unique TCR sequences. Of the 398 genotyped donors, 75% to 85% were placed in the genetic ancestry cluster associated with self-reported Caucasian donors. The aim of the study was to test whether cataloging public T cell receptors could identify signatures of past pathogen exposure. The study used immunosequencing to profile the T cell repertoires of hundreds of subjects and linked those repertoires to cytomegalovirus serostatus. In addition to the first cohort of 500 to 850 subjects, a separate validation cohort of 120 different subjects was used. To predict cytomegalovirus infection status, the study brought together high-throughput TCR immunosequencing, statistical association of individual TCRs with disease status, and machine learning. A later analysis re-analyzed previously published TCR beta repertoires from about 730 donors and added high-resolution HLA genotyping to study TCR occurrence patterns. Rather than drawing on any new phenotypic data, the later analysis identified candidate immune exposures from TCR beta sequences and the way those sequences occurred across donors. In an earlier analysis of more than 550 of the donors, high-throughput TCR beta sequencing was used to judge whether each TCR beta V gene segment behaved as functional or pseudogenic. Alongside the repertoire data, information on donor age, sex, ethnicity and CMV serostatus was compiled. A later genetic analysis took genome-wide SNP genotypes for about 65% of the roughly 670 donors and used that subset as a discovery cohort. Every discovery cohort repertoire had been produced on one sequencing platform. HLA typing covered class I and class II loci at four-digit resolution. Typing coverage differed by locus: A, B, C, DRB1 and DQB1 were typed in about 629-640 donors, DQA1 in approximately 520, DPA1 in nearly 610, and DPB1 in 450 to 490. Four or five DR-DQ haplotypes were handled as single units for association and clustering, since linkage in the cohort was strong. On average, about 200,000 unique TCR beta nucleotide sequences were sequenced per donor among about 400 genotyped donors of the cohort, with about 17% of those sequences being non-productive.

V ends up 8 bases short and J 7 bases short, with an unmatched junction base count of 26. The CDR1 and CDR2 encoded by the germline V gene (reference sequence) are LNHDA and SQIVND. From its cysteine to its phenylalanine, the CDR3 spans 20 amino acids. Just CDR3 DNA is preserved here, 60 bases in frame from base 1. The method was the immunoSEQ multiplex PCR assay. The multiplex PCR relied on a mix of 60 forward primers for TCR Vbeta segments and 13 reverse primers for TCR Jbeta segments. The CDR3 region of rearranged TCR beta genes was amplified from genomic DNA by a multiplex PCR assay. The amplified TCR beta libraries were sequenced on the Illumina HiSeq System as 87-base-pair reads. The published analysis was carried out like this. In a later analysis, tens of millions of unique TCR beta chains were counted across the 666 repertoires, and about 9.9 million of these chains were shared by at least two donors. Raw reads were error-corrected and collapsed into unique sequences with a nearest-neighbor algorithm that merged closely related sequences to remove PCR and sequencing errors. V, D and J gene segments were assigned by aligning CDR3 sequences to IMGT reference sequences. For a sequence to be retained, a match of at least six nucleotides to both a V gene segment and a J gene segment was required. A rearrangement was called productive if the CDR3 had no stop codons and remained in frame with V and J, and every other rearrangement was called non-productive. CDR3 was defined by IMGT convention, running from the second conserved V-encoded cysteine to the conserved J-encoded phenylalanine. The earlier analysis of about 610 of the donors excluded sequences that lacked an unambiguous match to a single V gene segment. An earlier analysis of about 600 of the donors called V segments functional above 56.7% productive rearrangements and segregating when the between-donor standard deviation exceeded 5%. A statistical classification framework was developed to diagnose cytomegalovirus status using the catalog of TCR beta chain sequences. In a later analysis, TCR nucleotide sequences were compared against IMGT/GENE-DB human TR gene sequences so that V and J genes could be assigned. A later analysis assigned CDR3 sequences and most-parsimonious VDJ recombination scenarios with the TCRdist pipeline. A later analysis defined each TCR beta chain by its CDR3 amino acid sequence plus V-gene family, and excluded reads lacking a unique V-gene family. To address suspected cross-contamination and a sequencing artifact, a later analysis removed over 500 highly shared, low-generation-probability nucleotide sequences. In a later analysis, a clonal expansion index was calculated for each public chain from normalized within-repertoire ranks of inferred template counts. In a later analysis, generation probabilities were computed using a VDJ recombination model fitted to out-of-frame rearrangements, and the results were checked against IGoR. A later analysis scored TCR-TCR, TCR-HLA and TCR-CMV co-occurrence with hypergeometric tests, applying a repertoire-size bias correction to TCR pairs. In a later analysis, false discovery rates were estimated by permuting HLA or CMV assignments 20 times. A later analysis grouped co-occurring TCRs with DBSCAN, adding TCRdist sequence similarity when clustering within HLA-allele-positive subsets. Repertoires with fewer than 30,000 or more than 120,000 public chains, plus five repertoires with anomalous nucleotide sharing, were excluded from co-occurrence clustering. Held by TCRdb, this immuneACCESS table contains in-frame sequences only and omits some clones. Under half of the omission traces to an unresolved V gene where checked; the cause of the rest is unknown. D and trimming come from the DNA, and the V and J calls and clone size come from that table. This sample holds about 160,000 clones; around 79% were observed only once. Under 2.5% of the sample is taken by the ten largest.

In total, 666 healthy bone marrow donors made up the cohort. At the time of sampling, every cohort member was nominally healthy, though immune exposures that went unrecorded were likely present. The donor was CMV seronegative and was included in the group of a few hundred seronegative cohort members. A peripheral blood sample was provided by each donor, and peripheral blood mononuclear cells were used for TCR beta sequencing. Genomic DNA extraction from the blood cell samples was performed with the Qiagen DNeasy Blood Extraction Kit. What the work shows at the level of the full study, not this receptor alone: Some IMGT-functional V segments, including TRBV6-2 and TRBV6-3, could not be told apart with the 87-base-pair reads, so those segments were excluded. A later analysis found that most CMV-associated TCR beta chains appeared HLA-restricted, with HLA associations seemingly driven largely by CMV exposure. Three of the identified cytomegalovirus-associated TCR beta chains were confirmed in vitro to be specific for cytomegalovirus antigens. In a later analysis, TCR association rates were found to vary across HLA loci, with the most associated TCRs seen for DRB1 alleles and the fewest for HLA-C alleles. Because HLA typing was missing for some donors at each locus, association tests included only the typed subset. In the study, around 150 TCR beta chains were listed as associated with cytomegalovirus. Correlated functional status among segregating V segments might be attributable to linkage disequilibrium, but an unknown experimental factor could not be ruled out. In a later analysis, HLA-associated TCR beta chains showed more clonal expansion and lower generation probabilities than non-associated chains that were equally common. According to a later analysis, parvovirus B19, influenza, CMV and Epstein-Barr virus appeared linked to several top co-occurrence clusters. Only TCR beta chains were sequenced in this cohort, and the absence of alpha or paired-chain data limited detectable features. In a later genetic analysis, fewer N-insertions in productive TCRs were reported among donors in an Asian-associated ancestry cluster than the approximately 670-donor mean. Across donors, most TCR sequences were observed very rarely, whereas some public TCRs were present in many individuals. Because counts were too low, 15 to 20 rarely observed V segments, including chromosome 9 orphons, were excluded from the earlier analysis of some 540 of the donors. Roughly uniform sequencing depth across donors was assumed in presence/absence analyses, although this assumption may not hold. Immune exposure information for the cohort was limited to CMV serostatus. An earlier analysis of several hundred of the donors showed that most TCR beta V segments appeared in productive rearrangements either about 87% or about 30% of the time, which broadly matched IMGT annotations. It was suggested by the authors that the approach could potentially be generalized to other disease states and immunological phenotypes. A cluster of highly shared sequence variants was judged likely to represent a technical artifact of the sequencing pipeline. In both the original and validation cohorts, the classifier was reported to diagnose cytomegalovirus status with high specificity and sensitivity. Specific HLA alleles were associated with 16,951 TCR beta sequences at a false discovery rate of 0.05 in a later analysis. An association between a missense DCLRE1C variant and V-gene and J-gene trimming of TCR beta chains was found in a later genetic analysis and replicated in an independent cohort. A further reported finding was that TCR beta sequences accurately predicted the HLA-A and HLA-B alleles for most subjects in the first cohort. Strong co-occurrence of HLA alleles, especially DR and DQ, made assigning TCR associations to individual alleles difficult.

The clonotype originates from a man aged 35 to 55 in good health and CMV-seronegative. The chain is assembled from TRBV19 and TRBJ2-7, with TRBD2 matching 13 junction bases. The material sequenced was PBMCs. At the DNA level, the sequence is TGTGCCAGTTCTCCTCGGGGGACAGGTGGGACTAGCGGGAACCTACGAGAGCAGTACTTC. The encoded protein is CASSPRGTGGTSGNLREQYF.